This entry describes one TCR beta chain. Its antigen is currently unknown. Germline V gives CDR1 MGHRA, CDR2 YSYEKL. V lost 0 bases, J lost 2 bases, and 13 bases lay in between. The CDR3 runs 17 residues. This sample stems from a study of cytomegalovirus exposure and HLA in healthy donors. Method: immunoSEQ multiplex PCR; TCRdb's copy keeps in-frame clones and lacks some. Of 150,000 to 200,000 clones listed, roughly 85% are singletons. Overall study findings and caveats: It was about 180 TCR beta chains that were listed as cytomegalovirus-associated.

This chain joins TRBV4-1 and TRBJ2-2; maybe TRBD1 (6 bases). The sample comprised PBMCs. This TCR was recovered from a man between 18 and 35 years old in good health and CMV-seropositive. DNA of the CDR3: TGCGCCAGCAGCCAAGAGCCGACAGGCGCTAACACCGGGGAGCTGTTTTTT. It encodes CASSQEPTGANTGELFF.